Reported below is one TCR beta chain. CDR1 and CDR2 (germline): GTSNPN, SVGIG (reference sequence). The germline V and J ends were trimmed by 1 base and 6 bases, with 13 bases remaining between them. This CDR3 has 13 residues. This sample is part of a study of immune evolution from preneoplasia to lung adenocarcinoma. Sequenced by immunoSEQ multiplex PCR; TCRdb stores in-frame clones only, minus some. This sample has about 3,700 clones, with approximately 85% found just once. The clonotype originates from a person aged 45 to 60 with lung adenocarcinoma. Input material: FFPE invasive lung adenocarcinoma tissue. The chain links TRBV30 to TRBJ2-7; D possibly matches TRBD1 or TRBD2 (5 bases each). The CDR3 DNA reads as TGTGCCTGGAGTGCCCTGGGACCGGGCGAGCAGTACTTC. Translated: CAWSALGPGEQYF.